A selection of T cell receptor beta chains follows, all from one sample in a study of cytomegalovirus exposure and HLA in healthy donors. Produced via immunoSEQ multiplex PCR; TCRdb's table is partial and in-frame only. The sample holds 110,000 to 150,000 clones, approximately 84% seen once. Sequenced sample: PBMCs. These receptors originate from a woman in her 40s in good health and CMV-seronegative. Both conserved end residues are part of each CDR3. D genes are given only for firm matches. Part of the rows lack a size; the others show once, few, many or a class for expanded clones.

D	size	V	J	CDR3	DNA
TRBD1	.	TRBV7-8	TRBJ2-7	CASSLAAGGFYEQYF	TGTGCCAGCAGCTTAGCGGCAGGGGGCTTTTACGAGCAGTACTTC
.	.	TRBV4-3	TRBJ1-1	CASSQGAIGNTEAFF	TGCGCCAGCAGCCAAGGGGCAATAGGGAACACTGAAGCTTTCTTT
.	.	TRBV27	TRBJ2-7	CASSLSGGGSYEQYF	TGTGCCAGCAGTTTATCCGGGGGAGGCTCCTACGAGCAGTACTTC
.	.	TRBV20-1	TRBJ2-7	CSARKYYEQYF	TGCAGTGCTAGAAAGTACTACGAGCAGTACTTC
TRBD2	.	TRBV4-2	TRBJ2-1	CASSQGFPASGNNEQFF	TGTGCCAGCAGCCAAGGCTTCCCGGCTAGCGGAAACAATGAGCAGTTCTTC
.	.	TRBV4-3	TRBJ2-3	CASSQKKSSGPRTDTQYF	TGCGCCAGCAGCCAAAAGAAGTCAAGCGGACCAAGGACAGATACGCAGTATTTT
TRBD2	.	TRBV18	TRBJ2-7	CASSPRGGPGALEQYF	TGTGCCAGCTCACCACGCGGGGGACCCGGGGCCCTCGAGCAGTACTTC
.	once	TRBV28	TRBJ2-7	CASSLIGDTYEQYF	TGTGCCAGCAGTTTAATCGGGGACACCTACGAGCAGTACTTC
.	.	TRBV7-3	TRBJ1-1	CASSPQPPGTGTEAFF	TGTGCCAGCAGCCCACAACCACCTGGCACGGGTACTGAAGCTTTCTTT
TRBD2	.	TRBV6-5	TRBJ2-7	CASRTSGTNEQYF	TGTGCCAGCCGGACTAGCGGGACCAACGAGCAGTACTTC
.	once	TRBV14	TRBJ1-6	CASSRDFTGSPLHF	TGTGCCAGCAGTCGGGATTTTACAGGGTCACCCCTCCACTTT
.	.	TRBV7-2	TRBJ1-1	CASSRGLNTEAFF	TGTGCCAGCAGCCGTGGCCTGAACACTGAAGCTTTCTTT
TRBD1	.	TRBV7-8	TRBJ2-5	CASSLRTGDLQETQYF	TGTGCCAGCAGTTTAAGGACAGGGGATCTACAAGAGACCCAGTACTTC
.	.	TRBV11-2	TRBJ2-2	CASSLGVTGELFF	TGTGCCAGCAGCTTAGGCGTCACCGGGGAGCTGTTTTTT
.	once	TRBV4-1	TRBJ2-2	CASSQVQGTGELFF	TGCGCCAGCAGCCAGGTACAGGGAACCGGGGAGCTGTTTTTT
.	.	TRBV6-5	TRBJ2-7	CASNKNGQEQYF	TGTGCCAGCAATAAAAATGGGCAAGAGCAGTACTTC
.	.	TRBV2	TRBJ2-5	CASSVRSETQYF	TGTGCCAGCAGTGTCCGCAGTGAGACCCAGTACTTC
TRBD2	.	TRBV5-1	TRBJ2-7	CASSLISSGSYEQYF	TGCGCCAGCAGCTTGATTTCTAGCGGGAGCTACGAGCAGTACTTC
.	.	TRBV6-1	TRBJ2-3	CASTPLVVGTDTQYF	TGTGCCAGCACCCCACTAGTTGTTGGCACAGATACGCAGTATTTT
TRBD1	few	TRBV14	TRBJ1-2	CASSQRRGGAIYGYTF	TGTGCCAGCAGCCAGAGGAGAGGGGGCGCGATCTATGGCTACACCTTC
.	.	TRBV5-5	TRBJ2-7	CASSSLGSSYEQYF	TGTGCCAGCAGCTCCTTAGGGAGCTCCTACGAGCAGTACTTC
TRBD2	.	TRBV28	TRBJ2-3	CASSFFSRTSGGSTDTQYF	TGTGCCAGCAGTTTTTTCTCGCGGACTAGCGGGGGTAGCACAGATACGCAGTATTTT
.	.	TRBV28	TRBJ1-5	CASSPNQPQHF	TGTGCCAGCAGTCCAAATCAGCCCCAGCATTTT
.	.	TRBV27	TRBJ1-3	CASSPLGAASGNTIYF	TGTGCCAGCAGTCCTCTGGGGGCCGCGTCTGGAAACACCATATATTTT
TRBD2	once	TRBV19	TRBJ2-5	CASSISRGGIETQYF	TGTGCCAGTAGTATTAGTCGCGGGGGGATCGAGACCCAGTACTTC
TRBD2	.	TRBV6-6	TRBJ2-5	CASSLGTSGYQETQYF	TGTGCCAGCAGTTTAGGGACTAGCGGGTACCAAGAGACCCAGTACTTC
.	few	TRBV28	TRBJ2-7	CASSLRAGVYEQYF	TGTGCCAGCAGTTTGAGGGCCGGGGTCTACGAGCAGTACTTC
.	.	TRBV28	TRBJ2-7	CASSLPSSDTYEQYF	TGTGCCAGCAGTTTACCGTCTAGCGACACCTACGAGCAGTACTTC
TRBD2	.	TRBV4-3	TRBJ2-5	CASSQGGLAGGQETQYF	TGCGCCAGCAGCCAAGGGGGACTAGCGGGAGGCCAAGAGACCCAGTACTTC
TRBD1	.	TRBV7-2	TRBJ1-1	CASSLNNRGNTEAFF	TGTGCCAGCAGCTTAAACAACAGGGGAAACACTGAAGCTTTCTTT
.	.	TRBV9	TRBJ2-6	CASSVVGPSAGANVLTF	TGTGCCAGCAGCGTAGTGGGTCCTAGTGCTGGGGCCAACGTCCTGACTTTC
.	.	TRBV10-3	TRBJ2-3	CATQGFMSTDTQYF	TGTGCCACCCAGGGCTTTATGAGCACAGATACGCAGTATTTT
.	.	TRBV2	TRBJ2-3	CASSTMLGGGADTQYF	TGTGCCAGCAGCACCATGCTGGGAGGGGGAGCAGATACGCAGTATTTT
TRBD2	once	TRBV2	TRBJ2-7	CASSGRGGSIYEQYF	TGTGCCAGCAGTGGCCGGGGGGGATCGATCTACGAGCAGTACTTC
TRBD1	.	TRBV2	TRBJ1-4	CASSGQGRGTNEKLFF	TGTGCCAGCAGCGGACAGGGTCGGGGCACTAATGAAAAACTGTTTTTT
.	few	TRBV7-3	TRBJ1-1	CASSLTGEVTEAFF	TGTGCCAGCAGCTTAACAGGGGAAGTGACTGAAGCTTTCTTT
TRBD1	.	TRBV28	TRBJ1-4	CASSLTVQGASKEKLFF	TGTGCCAGCAGTTTAACCGTTCAGGGGGCTAGTAAGGAAAAACTGTTTTTT
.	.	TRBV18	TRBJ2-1	CASSPEVSEQFF	TGTGCCAGCTCACCGGAGGTCAGTGAGCAGTTCTTC
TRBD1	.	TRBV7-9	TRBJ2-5	CASSPRGQGPYLQETQYF	TGTGCCAGCAGCCCACGGGGACAGGGACCTTATCTCCAAGAGACCCAGTACTTC
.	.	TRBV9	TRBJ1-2	CASSVPWTGNYGYTF	TGTGCCAGCAGCGTACCTTGGACGGGAAACTATGGCTACACCTTC
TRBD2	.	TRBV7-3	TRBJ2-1	CASSLVLAAYNEQFF	TGTGCCAGCAGCTTAGTACTAGCGGCTTACAATGAGCAGTTCTTC
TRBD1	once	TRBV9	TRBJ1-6	CASSAPSGTGFNSPLHF	TGTGCCAGCAGCGCTCCTTCCGGGACAGGGTTTAATTCACCCCTCCACTTT
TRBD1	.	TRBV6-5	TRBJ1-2	CASSPPDRVGYGYTF	TGTGCCAGCAGCCCCCCGGACAGGGTTGGCTATGGCTACACCTTC
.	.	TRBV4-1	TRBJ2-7	CASSQGAAGYEQYF	TGCGCCAGCAGCCAAGGAGCGGCAGGCTACGAGCAGTACTTC
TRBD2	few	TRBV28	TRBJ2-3	CASRLTSGRAMTDTQYF	TGTGCCAGCAGGCTGACTAGCGGGAGGGCCATGACAGATACGCAGTATTTT
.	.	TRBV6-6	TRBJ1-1	CASTLVGVNTEAFF	TGTGCCAGCACCCTAGTCGGGGTGAACACTGAAGCTTTCTTT
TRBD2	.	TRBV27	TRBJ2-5	CASSPSWIAGGETQYF	TGTGCCAGCAGTCCGTCCTGGATAGCGGGAGGAGAGACCCAGTACTTC
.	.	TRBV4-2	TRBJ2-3	CASSQDDRAQYF	TGTGCCAGCAGCCAAGATGACCGGGCGCAGTATTTT